This TCR beta chain was recorded in a study of naive and memory T cell subsets (TCRdb year 2017). With regard to the full study: The figure summarizing these samples reported about 10 blood donors, 7 tuberculin skin test biopsies and 3 saline control biopsies. PCR2 was typically run as a SYBR Green qPCR and stopped at a set threshold, although low-input samples could use end-point PCR of around 6 cycles instead. What the study reported, not specific to this receptor: The RNA-based method was acknowledged as potentially sensitive to TCR transcript changes with T cell activation and differentiation.

This clonotype has at least ten counts. Its cognate antigen has yet to be identified. The input lacks base qualities; no much larger clone sits a single base away. The study reported a robust and sensitive protocol to amplify, sequence and analyze TCRs, based on 3' ligation of a UMI-containing oligonucleotide to TCR cDNA. For whole blood analysis, approximately 2.5 ml of peripheral blood was collected from healthy adult volunteers into Tempus tubes, and RNA was extracted following the manufacturer's instructions. Total RNA, without cell sorting, was DNase treated with RQ1 DNase before reverse transcription, targeting about 1 to 1000 ng input. Skin biopsy and whole blood libraries were made to test pipeline robustness in samples where T cells form a minority population. The germline V and J ends show losses of 3 bases and 4 bases respectively, and no gene match explains 7 bases of the junction. CDR1 and CDR2 are read off the germline V gene (reference sequence) as LNHDA and SQIVND. The cysteine opens and the phenylalanine closes a CDR3 of 16 amino acids. Only the CDR3 region is kept as DNA, spanning 48 bases read in frame from base 1.

The library was produced with 5' RACE. The ligated cDNA was amplified by four rounds of PCR, in which nested alpha and beta constant region primers were used together with the SP2 primer. For the blood and skin samples, reverse transcription of TCR RNA was done with SuperScript IV along with alpha and beta constant region primers. T4 RNA ligase 1 was used to ligate an oligonucleotide containing the Illumina SP2 primer and a UMI to the 3' end of the cDNA. To prevent hairpin formation, the 12-nucleotide UMI was made up of two random hexamers with an eight-base spacer between them. From the second PCR onward, TCR alpha and beta chain libraries were processed separately, and dual indexing was applied for multiplexing. After pooling, the indexed libraries were analyzed by capillary electrophoresis and sequenced on either an Illumina MiSeq or NextSeq. PhiX DNA at about 5-8% was added to the libraries to raise base diversity and improve cluster recognition. The authors' analysis ran thus. Demultiplexor took UMIs from read 2, joined the UMIs to the TCR sequence from read 1, and separated reads according to sample indices. Decombinator identified V and J genes and V-J junctions and gave each TCR a five-part identifier that included V and J deletions. Collapsinator relied on UMIs to correct both sequencing errors and PCR amplification heterogeneity, producing a UMI-based abundance for each TCR. Identifiers were converted to nucleotide sequence by CDR3Translator and translated to amino acids, and CDR3 regions were extracted on the basis of terminal motifs. Error-corrected alpha and beta TCR counts from blood and skin were compared after normalization to input RNA amount. Starting from the raw public reads, TCRdb applied fastp trimming at Q25, assembled clones with MiXCR and retained in-frame beta chains. Each CDR3 protein appears once, grouped with its most common genes and DNA. The V and J calls were determined by TCRdb, not by the authors. This sample is represented by tens of thousands of distinct CDR3 sequences; approximately 8% of them were singletons. The ten largest clonotypes hold about a fifth of the sample.

The clonotype was recovered from a female donor in good health. The sequence is built from TRBV19 and TRBJ1-5; 9 of the junction bases match TRBD1. For the CDR3, the sequence is CASSITGQGGNQPQHF. In nucleotide form, the sequence is TGTGCCAGTAGTATTACGGGACAGGGCGGGAATCAGCCCCAGCATTTT.